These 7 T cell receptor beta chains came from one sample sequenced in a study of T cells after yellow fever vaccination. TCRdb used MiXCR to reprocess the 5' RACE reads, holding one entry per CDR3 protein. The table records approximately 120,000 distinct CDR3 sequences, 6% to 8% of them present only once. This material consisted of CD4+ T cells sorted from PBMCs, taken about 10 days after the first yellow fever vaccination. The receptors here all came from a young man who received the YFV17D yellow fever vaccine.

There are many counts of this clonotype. The DNA of the CDR3 is TGTGCCAGCATTAAACAGATGAACACTGAAGCTTTCTTT. Translated, it gives CASIKQMNTEAFF. The chain links TRBV12-3 or TRBV12-4 to TRBJ1-1; no definite D call. CDR3 size: 13 residues. Trimming left V 7 bases short and J 0 bases short, with 9 bases between.

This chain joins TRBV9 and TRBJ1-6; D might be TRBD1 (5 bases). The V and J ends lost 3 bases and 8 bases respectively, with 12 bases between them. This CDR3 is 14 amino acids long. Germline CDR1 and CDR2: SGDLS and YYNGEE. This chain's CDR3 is CASSAQVLDSPLHF. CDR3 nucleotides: TGTGCCAGCAGCGCACAGGTTCTAGATTCACCCCTCCACTTT.

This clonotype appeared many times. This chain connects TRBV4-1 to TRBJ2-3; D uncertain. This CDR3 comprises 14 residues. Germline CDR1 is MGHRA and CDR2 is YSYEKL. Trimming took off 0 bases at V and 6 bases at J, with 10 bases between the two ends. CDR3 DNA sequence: TGCGCCAGCAGCCAAGAATGGGGTTCGGATACGCAGTATTTT. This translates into CASSQEWGSDTQYF.

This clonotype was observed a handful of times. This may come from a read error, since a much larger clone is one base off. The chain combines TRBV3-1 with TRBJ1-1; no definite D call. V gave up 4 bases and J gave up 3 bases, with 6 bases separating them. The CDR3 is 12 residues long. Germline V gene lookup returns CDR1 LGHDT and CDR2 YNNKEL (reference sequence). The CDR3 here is CASSREDTEAFF. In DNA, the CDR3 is TGTGCCAGCAGCCGTGAGGACACTGAAGCTTTCTTT.

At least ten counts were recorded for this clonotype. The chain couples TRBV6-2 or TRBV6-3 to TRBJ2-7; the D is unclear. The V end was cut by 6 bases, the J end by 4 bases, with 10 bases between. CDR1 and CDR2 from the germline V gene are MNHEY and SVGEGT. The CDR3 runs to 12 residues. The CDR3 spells CASSPADYEQYF. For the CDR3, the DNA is TGTGCCAGCAGCCCCGCAGATTACGAGCAGTACTTC.

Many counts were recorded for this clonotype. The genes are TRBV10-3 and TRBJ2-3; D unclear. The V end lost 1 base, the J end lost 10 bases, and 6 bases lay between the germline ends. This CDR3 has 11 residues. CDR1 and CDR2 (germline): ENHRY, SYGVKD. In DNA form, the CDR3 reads TGTGCCATCAGTGAGTTCACGTCGCAGTATTTT. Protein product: CAISEFTSQYF.

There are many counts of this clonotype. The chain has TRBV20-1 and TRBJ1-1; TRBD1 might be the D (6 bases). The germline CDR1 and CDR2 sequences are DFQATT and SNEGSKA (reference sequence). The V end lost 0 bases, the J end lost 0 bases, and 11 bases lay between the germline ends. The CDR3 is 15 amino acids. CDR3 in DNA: TGCAGTGCTAGAGATTCGCGGGGGCTGAACACTGAAGCTTTCTTT. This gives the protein CSARDSRGLNTEAFF.